This passage covers 6 T cell receptor beta chains from one sample sequenced in a study of PD-L1 blockade in urothelial cancer. Stated time point: pretreatment peripheral blood. TCRdb's copy holds only in-frame clones and misses some; the assay was immunoSEQ multiplex PCR. The sample consists of around 33,000 clones, roughly four fifths of them appearing once. This specimen consisted of PBMCs, obtained around atezolizumab (anti-PD-L1) treatment. These receptors all stem from a man in his 60s with urothelial cancer.

The chain joins TRBV19 to TRBJ2-3; TRBD2 agrees at 13 bases. J gave up 5 bases and V 5 bases, and 7 bases lay outside the gene matches. Germline values: CDR1 LNHDA, CDR2 SQIVND (reference sequence). This CDR3 comprises 16 residues. In nucleotides, the CDR3 is TGTGCCAGTAGTGTTCCCGGGACTAGCGGGGTAGATACGCAGTATTTT. Protein product: CASSVPGTSGVDTQYF.

The genes are TRBV2 and TRBJ2-1; D perhaps matches TRBD2 (7 bases). Trimming stripped 4 bases from V and 6 bases from J, with 13 bases between. The CDR3 length is 14 residues. Germline CDR1 is SNHLY and CDR2 is FYNNEI. CDR3 coding DNA: TGTGCCAGCAGTGTTAGTGCGGGGGCCAATGAGCAGTTCTTC. It specifies CASSVSAGANEQFF. The full variable domain, rest sourced from reference TRBV2 and TRBJ2-1, is EPEVTQTPSHQVTQMGQEVILRCVPISNHLYFYWYRQILGQKVEFLVSFYNNEISEKSEIFDDQFSVERPDGSNFTLKIRSTKLEDSAMYFCASSVSAGANEQFFGPGTRLTVL.

J is TRBJ2-7 and V is TRBV27; 8 nucleotides align to TRBD1. Germline-derived CDR1 and CDR2 are MNHEY and SMNVEV (reference sequence). V gave up 5 bases and J gave up 5 bases; unmatched junction bases: 5. CDR3 size: 13 residues. CDR3 amino acids: CASSGRDRNEQYF. The CDR3 DNA sequence: TGTGCCAGCAGTGGAAGGGACAGGAACGAGCAGTACTTC.

This chain uses TRBV15 with TRBJ2-3; 7 bases fit TRBD2. The V gene's germline CDR1 is LNHNV and CDR2 YYDKDF (reference sequence). The CDR3 runs 15 residues. V shed 0 bases, J shed 6 bases, and the junction held 6 bases outside the gene matches. CDR3 DNA: TGTGCCACCAGCAGAGATCGAGTTAGCGGGGATACGCAGTATTTT. It is translated as CATSRDRVSGDTQYF.

This clone was counted between two and nine times. V gene TRBV19 combines with J gene TRBJ2-1, with 10 bases identical to TRBD1. This CDR3 has 15 amino acids. CDR1 and CDR2 (germline): LNHDA, SQIVND (reference sequence). V gave up 6 bases and J gave up 5 bases; unmatched junction bases: 7. As DNA, the CDR3 is TGTGCCAGTAGGATCCGGGACAGGGGAAACAATGAGCAGTTCTTC. It encodes CASRIRDRGNNEQFF.

V usage is TRBV5-1 and J usage is TRBJ2-2, with 14 bases aligning to TRBD2. Germline V gives CDR1 SGHRS, CDR2 YFSETQ. V shed 4 bases, J shed 4 bases, and the junction held 3 bases outside the gene matches. The length of the CDR3 is 16 residues. CDR3 nucleotides: TGCGCCAGCAGCCTCGGACTAGCGGGGGGCACCGGGGAGCTGTTTTTT. Residues: CASSLGLAGGTGELFF.